These 5 T cell receptor beta chains share one sample of origin, sequenced in a study of blood T cell repertoires in COVID-19. Libraries were prepared by immunoSEQ multiplex PCR; TCRdb keeps only in-frame clonotypes and omits some of them. In the table there are a few hundred thousand clones, 80% to 90% of which are singletons. Material: PBMCs or T cells enriched from blood (not recorded which). Source of these receptors: a man aged 40-49 years who had recovered from COVID-19.

J is TRBJ2-7 and V is TRBV20-1; D is ambiguous. The CDR3 is 13 amino acids. From germline, CDR1 is DFQATT and CDR2 SNEGSKA (reference sequence). The germline V and J ends were trimmed by 3 bases and 0 bases, with 9 bases remaining between them. The CDR3 is CSASTFSSYEQYF. The CDR3 DNA follows: TGCAGTGCTAGTACCTTCAGCTCCTACGAGCAGTACTTC.

The CDR3 DNA reads as TGTGCCAGCAGTGAACTGTTTGCCGGGGAGCTGTTTTTT. Encoded protein: CASSELFAGELFF. The rearrangement joins TRBV25-1 to TRBJ2-2; D gene ambiguous. The germline V gene encodes CDR1 MGHDK and CDR2 SYGVNS. Trimming removed 2 bases at V and 6 bases at J, with 7 bases between. The CDR3 is 13 amino acids.

This rearrangement joins TRBV10-1 to TRBJ2-7, with TRBD1 matching 7 bases. After removal of 3 bases from V and 0 bases from J, the junction contained 5 bases not matched to a gene. CDR1 WNHNN and CDR2 SYGVQD come from the germline V gene (reference sequence). The CDR3 is made up of 15 amino acids. CDR3 in amino acids: CASSDPTGSSYEQYF. The CDR3 DNA is TGCGCCAGCAGTGATCCGACAGGGTCCTCCTACGAGCAGTACTTC.

This clone has more than one count but fewer than ten. The chain carries TRBV5-1 and TRBJ1-2, with TRBD1 identical over 9 bases. Germline V lookup: CDR1 SGHRS, CDR2 YFSETQ. With V trimmed by 3 bases and J by 5 bases, 5 bases remained unmatched. This CDR3 contains 14 residues. The CDR3 region has the DNA TGCGCCAGCAGCTGGGGGACAGGGCTTTATGGCTACACCTTC. It is translated as CASSWGTGLYGYTF.

The V gene is TRBV12-5, the J gene TRBJ1-3; 8 bases line up with TRBD1. Trimming took 1 base from V and 4 from J; bases not matched to a gene: 12. The CDR3 totals 18 residues. Looked up from germline, CDR1 is LGHNT and CDR2 is FRNRAP. The CDR3 region is CASGLARTGFTTGNTIYF. The CDR3 region has the DNA TGTGCTAGTGGTTTGGCACGGACAGGGTTTACGACGGGAAACACCATATATTTT.